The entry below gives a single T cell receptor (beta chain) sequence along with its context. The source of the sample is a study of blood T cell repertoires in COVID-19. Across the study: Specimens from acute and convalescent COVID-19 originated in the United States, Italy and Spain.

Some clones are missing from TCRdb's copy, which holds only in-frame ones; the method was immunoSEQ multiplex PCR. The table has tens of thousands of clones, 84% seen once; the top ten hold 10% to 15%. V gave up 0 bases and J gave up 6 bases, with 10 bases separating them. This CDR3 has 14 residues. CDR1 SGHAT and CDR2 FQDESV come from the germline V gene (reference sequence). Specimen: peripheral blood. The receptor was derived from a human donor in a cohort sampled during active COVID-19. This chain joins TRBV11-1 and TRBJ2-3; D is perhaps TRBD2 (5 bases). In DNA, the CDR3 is TGTGCCAGCAGCTTAGCCATAGCGTCGGATACGCAGTATTTT. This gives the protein CASSLAIASDTQYF.